This entry concerns a single TCR beta chain. Trimming took 5 bases from V and 3 from J; bases not matched to a gene: 11. In germline, CDR1 is SEHNR, CDR2 FQNEAQ (reference sequence). The CDR3 runs to 17 residues. This sample is part of a study of OX40 agonist ivuxolimab in advanced cancers. Study-wide context: Three patients showed partial responses: one hepatocellular carcinoma and two cutaneous melanoma cases.

Measured with immunoSEQ multiplex PCR; TCRdb has only the in-frame clones, and not every one. This sample has 35,000 or so clones; approximately 89% occur once, and the top ten carry roughly 9.1%. The chain carries TRBV7-9 and TRBJ2-5; 11 positions match TRBD2. The sequences come from CD4+ or CD8+ T cells sorted from blood, collected in a trial of the OX40 agonist ivuxolimab. This sequence was found in an adult with an advanced solid tumor such as melanoma, head and neck, liver or kidney cancer. CDR3 in DNA: TGTGCCAGCAGCCCCGGACTAGCGGGCACCGGGGAAGAGACCCAGTACTTC. This sequence encodes CASSPGLAGTGEETQYF.